This TCR beta chain was profiled in a study of PD-1 blockade in classical Hodgkin lymphoma (dated by TCRdb to 2019 to 2021). About the study as a whole: Nivolumab dosing was 3 mg/kg intravenously every 2 weeks, continuing until either disease progression or unacceptable toxicity. The study used TCR beta sequencing and CyTOF to define a peripheral blood immune signature of response to PD-1 blockade in classical Hodgkin lymphoma.

Overall study outcomes, separate from this receptor: Diversity was lower in patients who began nivolumab less than 1 year after ASCT, so these patients were left out of later analyses to avoid confounding by immune reconstitution. The study was restricted to a single clinical trial cohort, and the causes of repertoire differences, possibly disease activity or prior therapy, were left undefined. CD4+ but not CD8+ TCR diversity rose significantly by C4D1 (p=0.0027 vs p=0.16), most apparent in complete responders (p=0.02). Trial patients achieving complete response had baseline diversity similar to newly diagnosed patients, whereas partial responders and progressors had significantly lower diversity. Baseline TCR diversity was reported to be lower in newly diagnosed patients than in healthy donors, and even lower in relapsed/refractory patients.

The intended sense of this specimen's time point label: cycle 4 day 1 (C4D1), after around six weeks of nivolumab. All trial patients had relapsed after autologous stem cell transplantation, with cohorts A, B and C differing in prior brentuximab vedotin exposure. Using a Miltenyi CD4+ T cell isolation kit, CD4+ T cells were purified from thawed PBMCs through magnetic negative selection. The trial cohort was composed of around 60 patients with relapsed/refractory classical Hodgkin lymphoma, for whom complete response, partial response or progressive disease was recorded as best overall response. In the multi-cohort phase II CheckMate 205 trial, trial patients received single-agent nivolumab. An independent review committee assessed best overall response using the 2007 International Working Group response criteria. Trial PBMCs were collected just before the start of nivolumab (C1D1) and during therapy at cycle 2 day 1 and cycle 4 day 1. Peripheral blood was collected in 8 mL Vacutainer Cell Preparation Tubes, from which PBMCs were isolated by centrifugation and then cryopreserved. Purified CD4+ and CD8+ fractions were prepared only for cases in which an additional PBMC sample was available. Magnetically labelled cells were removed on LS columns in a quadroMACS separator, and the flow-through was collected as the purified fraction.

The junction shows trimming of 6 bases on V and 6 bases on J, plus 14 bases between the germline ends. From a lookup of the germline V gene, CDR1 and CDR2 are MRHNA and SNTAGT. There are 13 amino acids in the CDR3, from cysteine to phenylalanine inclusive. Only the CDR3 region is kept as DNA, spanning 39 bases read in frame from base 1. The Qiagen DNeasy kit was used to extract genomic DNA from unsorted PBMCs and from the negatively selected CD4+ and CD8+ fractions. Amplification of TCR beta CDR3 regions was done by immunoSEQ multiplex PCR with primers that anneal to V and J segments. A synthetic immune receptor repertoire was used to minimize amplification bias, and any remaining bias was removed computationally after sequencing. The authors' pipeline ran thus. Custom Python scripts were used to quantify repertoire diversity as the Shannon entropy index. The unsorted, CD4+ and CD8+ repertoires were each analyzed separately, with the exception of combined analyses, where CD4+ and CD8+ sequences were merged in silico. A clone counted as expanded when the clone's frequency after treatment rose at least 2-fold relative to C1D1, and clones undetected at baseline were given a pseudocount of 0.5. Clones with 0 or 1 copy at C1D1 were defined as singleton clones, while clones with 2 or more copies were defined as non-singleton clones. Clones expanded in unsorted samples were labelled as CD4+, CD8+ or unknown by matching protein sequences in sorted samples from the same patient. Wilcoxon tests on paired samples were used to test changes in diversity from C1D1 to C4D1. The table was pulled from immuneACCESS by TCRdb, which kept in-frame rearrangements only. Such tables lose some clones; where checked, under half of the loss comes from unresolved V genes, and the rest has no known cause. V and J calls plus clone size are reproduced from that table; the DNA served to infer D and trimming. This sample holds about 27,000 clones; more than 70% were observed only once. About 2.4% of the sample belongs to the ten largest clones.

Notes on this clone: The clone's antigen remains unknown. No qualities accompany the bases; no much larger clone lies one base away.

The origin of this receptor is a human donor with classical Hodgkin lymphoma. The sequence is built from TRBV6-4 and TRBJ1-1; D gene: possibly TRBD1, on 6 matching bases. The sample in question was CD4+ T cells from blood, obtained before the fourth cycle of nivolumab. The bases read TGTGCCAGCAGCGCATTACAGGGAGCTGAAGCTTTCTTT. Its amino acids are CASSALQGAEAFF.